The 4 T cell receptor beta chains listed next were all sequenced from one sample in a study of tumor and adjacent non-tumor tissue in lung cancer. The library came from three nested PCR rounds adapted from ARM-PCR protocols. TCRdb redid the calling of the multiplex PCR reads with MiXCR, one entry per CDR3 protein. Of tens of thousands of distinct CDR3 sequences detected, around 64% appear once; the ten largest clones hold roughly 18%. RNA was extracted from bulk tissue without any cell sorting. Sequencing used lung tumor tissue. The source is a man aged 60 to 69 with non-small cell lung cancer.

This clonotype was observed a single time. Since the CDR3 does not end with the conserved phenylalanine or tryptophan, this likely comes from a read error. V and J are TRBV7-3 and TRBJ2-7; D assignment may be TRBD1 or TRBD2 (5 bases each). The V end lost 7 bases, the J end lost 6 bases, and 7 bases lay between the germline ends. The length of the CDR3 is 10 residues. From germline, CDR1 is SGHTA and CDR2 FQGTGA. The DNA for the CDR3 is TGTGCCAGCAAAGGGACCGAGCAGTACTAC. Translation: CASKGTEQYY.

This clonotype was seen a handful of times. The chain employs TRBV5-1 and TRBJ2-3; possible D gene TRBD2, 6 bases. The CDR3 covers 15 residues. CDR1 and CDR2 (germline): SGHRS, YFSETQ. Trimming removed 4 bases at V and 0 bases at J, with 12 bases between. The CDR3 coding sequence is TGCGCCAGCAGCCGAAGGGACTTAAGCACAGATACGCAGTATTTT. This encodes CASSRRDLSTDTQYF.

This clonotype appeared a single time. The conserved phenylalanine or tryptophan normally closing the CDR3 is absent here, so this likely arose from a read error. The chain joins TRBV11-2 to TRBJ2-1, with TRBD2 as a possible D gene (6 bases). Germline V gene lookup returns CDR1 SGHAT and CDR2 FQNNGV. The CDR3 runs 15 residues. The DNA of the CDR3 is TGTGCCAACAGCCCGCACCGGGGGATGAGGGGTGAGCAGTTCTTA. Its protein is CANSPHRGMRGEQFL.

Notes on this clonotype: The junction departs from the called germline gene at one end, perhaps through a read error. The V call is TRBV11-3, the J call TRBJ2-7; 14 positions agree with TRBD2. Germline-derived CDR1 and CDR2 are SGHNT and YENEEA. The CDR3 covers 15 residues. The CDR3 nucleotides read TGTGCCACCAGCCACGGGACTAGCGGGAGCCACGAGCAGTACTTC. Its protein product is CATSHGTSGSHEQYF.